This TCR beta chain was sequenced during a study of T cells in localized non-small cell lung cancer. Study findings and constraints: The study detected a median roughly 61 of the top 100 tumor clones in adjacent lung.

The CDR3 length is 14 residues. V lost 4 bases to trimming and J lost 5 bases, with 15 bases between them. Germline assignment: CDR1 GTSNPN and CDR2 SVGIG (reference sequence). In its sample, this clone was seen a few times. As yet, its antigen is unknown. Assay: immunoSEQ multiplex PCR; the TCRdb copy retains only in-frame clones and omits some. The profile shows roughly 30,000 clones, 85% to 90% of them singletons. The chain couples TRBV30 to TRBJ1-5; TRBD1 might be the D (5 bases). This clonotype was obtained from a female donor older than 55 with stage I lung adenocarcinoma. The sample consisted of peripheral blood, taken before any cancer treatment. The CDR3 here is CAWKDPGGHQPQHF. As DNA, the CDR3 is TGTGCCTGGAAGGATCCGGGGGGACATCAGCCCCAGCATTTT.